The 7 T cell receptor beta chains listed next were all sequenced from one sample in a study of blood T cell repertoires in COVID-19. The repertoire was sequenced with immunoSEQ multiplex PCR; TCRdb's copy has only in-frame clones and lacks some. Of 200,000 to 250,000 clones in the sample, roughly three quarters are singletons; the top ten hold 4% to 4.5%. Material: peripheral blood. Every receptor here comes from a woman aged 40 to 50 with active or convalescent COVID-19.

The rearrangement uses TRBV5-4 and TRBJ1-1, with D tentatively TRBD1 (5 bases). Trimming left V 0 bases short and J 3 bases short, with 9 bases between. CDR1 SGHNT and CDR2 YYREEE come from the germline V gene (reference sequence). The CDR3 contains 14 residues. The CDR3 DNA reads TGTGCCAGCAGCTTGGGGTGGGGGGACACTGAAGCTTTCTTT. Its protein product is CASSLGWGDTEAFF.

The CDR3 is CASSNPGLINGYTF. The CDR3 DNA reads TGTGCCAGTAGTAATCCGGGACTGATTAATGGCTACACCTTC. The J gene is TRBJ1-2, the V gene TRBV19, with D possibly matching TRBD1 (5 bases). With 4 bases removed from V and 6 bases from J, the gap between germline ends came to 15 bases. The CDR3 totals 14 residues. The V gene's germline CDR1 is LNHDA and CDR2 SQIVND (reference sequence).

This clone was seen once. The CDR3 DNA reads as TGTGCCAGCTCACCAGACAGAGTCTCTGGAAACACCATATATTTT. Its translation is CASSPDRVSGNTIYF. V is TRBV18 and J is TRBJ1-3; the D gene is possibly TRBD1 (5 bases). CDR3 length: 15 amino acids. Germline V lookup: CDR1 KGHSH, CDR2 LQKENI. Between the trimmed V and J ends, which lost 2 bases and 0 bases, there was a span of 8 bases.

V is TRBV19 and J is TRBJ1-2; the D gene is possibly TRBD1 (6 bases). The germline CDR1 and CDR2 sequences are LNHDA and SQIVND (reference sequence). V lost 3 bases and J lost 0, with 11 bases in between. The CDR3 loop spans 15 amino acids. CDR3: CASSIEQGTNYGYTF. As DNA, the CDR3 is TGTGCCAGTAGTATCGAACAGGGAACTAACTATGGCTACACCTTC.

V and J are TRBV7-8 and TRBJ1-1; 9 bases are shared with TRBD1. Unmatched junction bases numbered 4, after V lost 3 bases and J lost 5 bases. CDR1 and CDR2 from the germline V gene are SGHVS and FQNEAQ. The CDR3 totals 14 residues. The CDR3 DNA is TGTGCCAGCAGCTTCCAGGACAGGGGAACTGAAGCTTTCTTT. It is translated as CASSFQDRGTEAFF.

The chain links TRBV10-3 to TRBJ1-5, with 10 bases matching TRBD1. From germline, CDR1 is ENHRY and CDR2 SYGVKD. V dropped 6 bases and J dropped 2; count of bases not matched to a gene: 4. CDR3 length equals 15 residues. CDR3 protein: CAIRGDRGGNQPQHF. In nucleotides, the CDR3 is TGTGCCATCAGGGGGGACAGGGGAGGCAATCAGCCCCAGCATTTT.

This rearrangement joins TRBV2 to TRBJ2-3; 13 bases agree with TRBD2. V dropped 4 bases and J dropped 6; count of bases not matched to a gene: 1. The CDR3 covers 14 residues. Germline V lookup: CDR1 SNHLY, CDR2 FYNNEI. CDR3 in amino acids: CASSVLAGGDTQYF. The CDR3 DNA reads TGTGCCAGCAGTGTACTAGCGGGGGGGGATACGCAGTATTTT.